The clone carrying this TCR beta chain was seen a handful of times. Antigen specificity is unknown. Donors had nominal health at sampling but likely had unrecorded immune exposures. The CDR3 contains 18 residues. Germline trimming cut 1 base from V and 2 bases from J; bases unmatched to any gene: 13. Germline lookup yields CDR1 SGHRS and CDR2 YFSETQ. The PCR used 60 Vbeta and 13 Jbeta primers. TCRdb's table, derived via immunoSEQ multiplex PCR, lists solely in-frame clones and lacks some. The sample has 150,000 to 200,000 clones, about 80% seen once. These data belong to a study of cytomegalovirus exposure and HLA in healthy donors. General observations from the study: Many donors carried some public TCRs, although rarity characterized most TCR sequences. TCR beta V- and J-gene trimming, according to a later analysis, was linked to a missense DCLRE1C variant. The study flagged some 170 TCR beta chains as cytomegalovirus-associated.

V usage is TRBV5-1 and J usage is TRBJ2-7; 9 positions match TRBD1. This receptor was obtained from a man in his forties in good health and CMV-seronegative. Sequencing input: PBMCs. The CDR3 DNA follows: TGCGCCAGCAGCTTGAGTCCCGGGACAGGGAGAGGTCCCTACGAGCAGTACTTC. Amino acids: CASSLSPGTGRGPYEQYF.